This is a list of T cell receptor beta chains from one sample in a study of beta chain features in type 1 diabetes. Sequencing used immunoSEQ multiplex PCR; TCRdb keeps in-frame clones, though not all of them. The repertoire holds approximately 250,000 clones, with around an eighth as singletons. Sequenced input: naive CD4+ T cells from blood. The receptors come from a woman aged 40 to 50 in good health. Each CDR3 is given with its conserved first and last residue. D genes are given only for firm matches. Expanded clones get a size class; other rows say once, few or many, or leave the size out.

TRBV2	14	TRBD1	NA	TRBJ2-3	TGTGCCAGCAGCGGACAGGGCGGCACAGATACGCAGTATTTT	CASSGQGGTDTQYF
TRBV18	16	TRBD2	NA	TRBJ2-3	TGTGCCAGCTCACCACTAGCGGGGGGCAGCACAGATACGCAGTATTTT	CASSPLAGGSTDTQYF
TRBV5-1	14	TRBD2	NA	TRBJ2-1	TGCGCCAGCAGCGAACTAGCGGGGGACAATGAGCAGTTCTTC	CASSELAGDNEQFF
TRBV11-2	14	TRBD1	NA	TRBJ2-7	TGTGCCAGCAGCCCGAGACAGGGCACCTACGAGCAGTACTTC	CASSPRQGTYEQYF
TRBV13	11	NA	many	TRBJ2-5	TGTGCCAGCAGCCTCCAGGAGACCCAGTACTTC	CASSLQETQYF
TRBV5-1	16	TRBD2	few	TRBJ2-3	TGCGCCAGCAGCTCAGGACTAGCGGGGGCTACAGATACGCAGTATTTT	CASSSGLAGATDTQYF
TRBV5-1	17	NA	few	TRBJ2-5	TGCGCCAGCAGCTTGGGACTACAGGGATCGGGGGGAGAGACCCAGTACTTC	CASSLGLQGSGGETQYF
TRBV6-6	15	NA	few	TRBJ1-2	TGTGCCAGCATCAATTGGGGGGGGAGTAACTATGGCTACACCTTC	CASINWGGSNYGYTF
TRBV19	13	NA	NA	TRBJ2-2	TGTGCCAGTAGTGGTCGGGACACCGGGGAGCTGTTTTTT	CASSGRDTGELFF
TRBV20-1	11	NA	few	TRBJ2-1	TGCAGTAGTGACAGATACAATGAGCAGTTCTTC	CSSDRYNEQFF
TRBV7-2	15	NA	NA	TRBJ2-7	TGTGCCAGCAGCTGGCTCGGACTTGAGGGCTACGAGCAGTACTTC	CASSWLGLEGYEQYF
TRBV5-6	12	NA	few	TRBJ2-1	TGTGCCAGCTCCCGGGGCTACAATGAGCAGTTCTTC	CASSRGYNEQFF
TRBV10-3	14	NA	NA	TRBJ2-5	TGTGCCATCAGTGAGCCCGACAAACAAGAGACCCAGTACTTC	CAISEPDKQETQYF
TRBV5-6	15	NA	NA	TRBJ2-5	TGTGCCAGCAGCTTTCCAGTCCAGGCCCAAGAGACCCAGTACTTC	CASSFPVQAQETQYF
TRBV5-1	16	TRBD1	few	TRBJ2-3	TGCGCCAGCAGGACTGACAGGGGGGATTACACAGATACGCAGTATTTT	CASRTDRGDYTDTQYF
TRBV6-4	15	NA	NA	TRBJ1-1	TGTGCCAGCAGTGAGAATCCGACAGTGAACACTGAAGCTTTCTTT	CASSENPTVNTEAFF
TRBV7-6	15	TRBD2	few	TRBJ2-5	TGTGCCAGCAGCTTCACTAGCGGGGTAGGCGAGACCCAGTACTTC	CASSFTSGVGETQYF
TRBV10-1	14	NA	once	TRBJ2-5	TGCGCCAGCAGTGTCGACAGGCGTCAAGAGACCCAGTACTTC	CASSVDRRQETQYF
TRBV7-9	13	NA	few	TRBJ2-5	TGTGCCAGCAGCTTAGGGTTTCGGGAGACCCAGTACTTC	CASSLGFRETQYF
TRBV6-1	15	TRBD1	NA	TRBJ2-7	TGTGCCAGCAGTGCTTGGACAGGAGCCAGCTACGAGCAGTACTTC	CASSAWTGASYEQYF
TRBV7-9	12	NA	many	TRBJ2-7	TGTGCCAGCAGTCTGTCAGGGTACGAGCAGTACTTC	CASSLSGYEQYF
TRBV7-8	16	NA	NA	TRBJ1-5	TGTGCCAGCAGCTTAGGCGAGCGTTTGAGCAATCAGCCCCAGCATTTT	CASSLGERLSNQPQHF
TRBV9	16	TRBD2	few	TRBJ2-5	TGTGCCAGCAGCCCCCGGCCTAGCGGGGCCCAAGAGACCCAGTACTTC	CASSPRPSGAQETQYF
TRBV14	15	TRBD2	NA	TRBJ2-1	TGTGCCAGCAGCCAAAAAGTAGGGAGGGACAATGAGCAGTTCTTC	CASSQKVGRDNEQFF
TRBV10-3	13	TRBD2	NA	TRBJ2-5	TGTGCCATCAGTTCGGGGGGTCAAGAGACCCAGTACTTC	CAISSGGQETQYF
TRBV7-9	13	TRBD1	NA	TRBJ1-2	TGTGCCAGCAATACAGGGGATGGCTATGGCTACACCTTC	CASNTGDGYGYTF
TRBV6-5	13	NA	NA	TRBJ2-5	TGTGCCAGCAGTTACCGGTATCAAGAGACCCAGTACTTC	CASSYRYQETQYF
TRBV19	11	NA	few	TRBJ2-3	TGTGCCAGTAGTAGCAGGGATACGCAGTATTTT	CASSSRDTQYF
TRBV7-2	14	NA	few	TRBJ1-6	TGTGCCAGCAACCACGGGACAAATAATTCACCCCTCCACTTT	CASNHGTNNSPLHF
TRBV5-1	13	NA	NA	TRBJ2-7	TGCGCCAGCAGCTTAATAGGGGGTTACGAGCAGTACTTC	CASSLIGGYEQYF
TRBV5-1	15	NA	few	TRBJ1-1	TGCGCCAGCAGCCAGAACAGCCTTGGGAACACTGAAGCTTTCTTT	CASSQNSLGNTEAFF
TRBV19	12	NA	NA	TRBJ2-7	TGTGCCAGTACCGGCCGGGGCTACGAGCAGTACTTC	CASTGRGYEQYF
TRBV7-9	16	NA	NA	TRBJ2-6	TGTGCCAGCAGCCTAAACACAGTGTCTGGGGCCAACGTCCTGACTTTC	CASSLNTVSGANVLTF
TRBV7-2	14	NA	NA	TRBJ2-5	TGTGCCAGCAGCTCGGGACGGGGGAGGGAGACCCAGTACTTC	CASSSGRGRETQYF
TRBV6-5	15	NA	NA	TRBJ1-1	TGTGCCAGCAATCAGCACAGGGTGGGGAACACTGAAGCTTTCTTT	CASNQHRVGNTEAFF
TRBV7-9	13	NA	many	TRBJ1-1	TGTGCCAGCAGCCTAGGGGCGAACACTGAAGCTTTCTTT	CASSLGANTEAFF
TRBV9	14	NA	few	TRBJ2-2	TGTGCCAGCAGCGTAGTACAGGAGACCGGGGAGCTGTTTTTT	CASSVVQETGELFF
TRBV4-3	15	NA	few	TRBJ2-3	TGCGCCAGCAGCCAAGAAGACACTAGCACAGATACGCAGTATTTT	CASSQEDTSTDTQYF
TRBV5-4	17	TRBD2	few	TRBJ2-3	TGTGCCAGCAGCGGACCTGGACTAGCGGGGGGGACAGATACGCAGTATTTT	CASSGPGLAGGTDTQYF
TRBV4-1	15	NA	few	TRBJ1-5	TGCGCCAGCAGCCAAGATGGGGACTGGGGTCAGCCCCAGCATTTT	CASSQDGDWGQPQHF
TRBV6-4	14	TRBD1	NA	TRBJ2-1	TGTGCCAGCAGTGAAGGACAGGGGTACAATGAGCAGTTCTTC	CASSEGQGYNEQFF
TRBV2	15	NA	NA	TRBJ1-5	TGTGCCAGCAGTGGAAGACAGGCCAGCAATCAGCCCCAGCATTTT	CASSGRQASNQPQHF
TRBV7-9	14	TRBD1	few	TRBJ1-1	TGTGCCAGCAGCTTCCTCACAGGGGGCTTGGACGCTTTCTTT	CASSFLTGGLDAFF
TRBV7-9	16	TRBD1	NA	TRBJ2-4	TGTGCCAGCAGCTTAGTCCCGAGGACAGGGGTAAACATTCAGTACTTC	CASSLVPRTGVNIQYF
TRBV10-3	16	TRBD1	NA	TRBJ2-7	TGTGCCATCAGTGAGTCAGGGACAGGTCTCTCCTACGAGCAGTACTTC	CAISESGTGLSYEQYF
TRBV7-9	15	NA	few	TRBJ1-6	TGTGCCAGCAGCTTTAGTGCAACCTATAATTCACCCCTCCACTTT	CASSFSATYNSPLHF
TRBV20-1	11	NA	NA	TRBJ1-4	TGCAGTGCTAGACAGAATGAAAAACTGTTTTTT	CSARQNEKLFF
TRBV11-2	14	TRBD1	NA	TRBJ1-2	TGTGCCAGCAGCTCTAACAGGGGTCGGTATGGCTACACCTTC	CASSSNRGRYGYTF
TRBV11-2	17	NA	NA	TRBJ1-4	TGTGCCAGCAGCCGAGGAGGTATCTCGGCAACTAATGAAAAACTGTTTTTT	CASSRGGISATNEKLFF
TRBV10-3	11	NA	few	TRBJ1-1	TGTGCCGCAGGCGGGGGGACTGAAGCTTTCTTT	CAAGGGTEAFF
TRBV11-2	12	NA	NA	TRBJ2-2	TGTGCCAGCAGCCCGTACACCGGGGAGCTGTTTTTT	CASSPYTGELFF
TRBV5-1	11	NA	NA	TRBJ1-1	TGCGCCAGCAGCTTGGAACAGGAAGCTTTCTTT	CASSLEQEAFF
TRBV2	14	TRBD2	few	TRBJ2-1	TGTGCCAGCAAGGGACTAGCGGGGAGACATGAGCAGTTCTTC	CASKGLAGRHEQFF
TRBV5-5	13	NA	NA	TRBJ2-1	TGTGCCAGCAGCTTGGACCGGGACACTTTACAGTTCTTC	CASSLDRDTLQFF
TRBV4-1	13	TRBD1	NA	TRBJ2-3	TGCGCCAGCAGCCAGACAGGGGTAGATACGCAGTATTTT	CASSQTGVDTQYF
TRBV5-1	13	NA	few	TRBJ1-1	TGCGCCAGCAGTCGTGGACAGAACACTGAAGCTTTCTTT	CASSRGQNTEAFF